Listed below are T cell receptor beta chains from one sample, sequenced in a study of OX40 agonist ivuxolimab in advanced cancers. TCRdb's table, derived via immunoSEQ multiplex PCR, lists solely in-frame clones and lacks some. The sample lists over 95,000 clones; about 80% were seen once. Sample: CD4+ or CD8+ T cells sorted from blood, taken in a trial of the OX40 agonist ivuxolimab. Every receptor here comes from an adult with an advanced solid tumor such as melanoma, head and neck, liver or kidney cancer. Each CDR3 is given without its conserved first and last residue. D genes are given only for firm matches.

d_call	v_call	j_call	cdr3_aa
TRBD1	TRBV5-1	TRBJ2-4	ASSSEQGGVDIQY
TRBD1	TRBV14	TRBJ1-1	ASSQVGIRDRGRRNTEAF
TRBD1	TRBV4-1	TRBJ2-2	ASRDRDRVAGELF
-	TRBV7-2	TRBJ2-2	ASSTTDLRGELF
-	TRBV7-2	TRBJ2-7	ASSGTGLGEQY
-	TRBV28	TRBJ1-5	ASSSEYRGHSNQPQH
-	TRBV30	TRBJ2-7	AWSVRGFTYEQY
TRBD2	TRBV18	TRBJ2-1	ASSPTGLAGADEQF
-	TRBV10-2	TRBJ1-3	ASSDLSGSGNTIY
TRBD1	TRBV19	TRBJ2-5	ASTSGTGGVRETQY
TRBD1	TRBV28	TRBJ1-4	ATTSEQGREKLF
-	TRBV6-1	TRBJ2-7	ASSNRYEQY
TRBD1	TRBV28	TRBJ1-5	ASRSNRGGEQPQH
-	TRBV4-1	TRBJ1-2	ASSLGGGPNYGYT
-	TRBV14	TRBJ2-7	ASSRLTSRNEQY
-	TRBV11-2	TRBJ2-7	ASSQIQGFTYEQY